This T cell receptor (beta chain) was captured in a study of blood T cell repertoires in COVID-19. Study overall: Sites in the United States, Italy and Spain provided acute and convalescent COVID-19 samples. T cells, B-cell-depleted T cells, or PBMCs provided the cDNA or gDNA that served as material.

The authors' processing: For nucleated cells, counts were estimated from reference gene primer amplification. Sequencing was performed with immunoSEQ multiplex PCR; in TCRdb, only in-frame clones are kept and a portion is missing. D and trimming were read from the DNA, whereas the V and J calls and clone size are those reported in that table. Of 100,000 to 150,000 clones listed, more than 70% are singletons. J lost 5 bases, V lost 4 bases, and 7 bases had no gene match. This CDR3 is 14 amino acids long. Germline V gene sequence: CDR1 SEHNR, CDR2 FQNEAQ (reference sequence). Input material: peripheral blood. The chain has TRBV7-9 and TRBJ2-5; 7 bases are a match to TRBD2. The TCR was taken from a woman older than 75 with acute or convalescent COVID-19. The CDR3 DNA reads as TGTGCCAGCAGCTCGCGGACTAGTGGGGAGACCCAGTACTTC. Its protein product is CASSSRTSGETQYF.